Included here is one T cell receptor (beta chain) sequence, with context. This record belongs to a study of blood T cell repertoires in COVID-19. Study details: The United States, Italy and Spain were the sources of the acute and convalescent COVID-19 samples. Sources were T cells, B-cell-depleted T cells, or PBMCs; the material itself was cDNA or gDNA.

Trimming shortened V by 5 bases and J by 7 bases, and 10 bases separated the two germline ends. The CDR3 extends over 12 amino acids. CDR1 is LNHDA and CDR2 is SQIVND in the germline V gene (reference sequence). In the source study's methods: Amplification with reference gene primers provided the estimates of nucleated cell counts. Sequenced by immunoSEQ multiplex PCR; TCRdb stores in-frame clones only, minus some. V and J calls and clone size are those listed in that table; D and trimming were worked out from the DNA. The sample comprises around 250,000 clones, roughly 80% of which are singletons, and less than 3.5% rests with the top ten.

The receptor's source is a woman between 18 and 30 years old with acute or convalescent COVID-19. Specimen: peripheral blood. This rearrangement joins TRBV19 to TRBJ2-3; D not resolved. CDR3 amino acids: CASSPRKNTQYF. CDR3 nucleotides: TGTGCCAGTAGTCCGCGTAAGAATACGCAGTATTTT.